This is a list of T cell receptor beta chains from one sample in a study of T cells in Graves' hyperthyroidism and ophthalmopathy. In TCRdb, the multiplex PCR reads were re-called with MiXCR into one record per CDR3 protein. This sample has over 550,000 distinct CDR3 sequences, with approximately 16% found just once. The sample was blood. All receptors derive from a woman between 18 and 29 years old with Graves' hyperthyroidism. Both conserved end residues are part of each CDR3. Each record gives: D gene, V gene, J gene, clone size, CDR3 DNA, CDR3 protein. The D gene is left open where the match is weak. Some rows mark clone size as missing; the rest say once, few, many or name a class of expanded clone.

d_gene: NA; v_gene: TRBV27; j_gene: TRBJ1-1; abundance: many; CDR3nt: TGTGCCAGCAGTTTATCGAGCAGGTTGAGCCACACTGAAGCTTTCTTT; CDR3aa: CASSLSSRLSHTEAFF
d_gene: NA; v_gene: TRBV19; j_gene: TRBJ2-2; abundance: many; CDR3nt: TGTGCCAGTAGTACTCCGGGACACGACACCGGGGAGCTGTTTTTT; CDR3aa: CASSTPGHDTGELFF
d_gene: NA; v_gene: TRBV2; j_gene: TRBJ2-2; abundance: many; CDR3nt: TGTGCCAGCAGTGAACAGGGGACCGGGGAGCTGTTTTTT; CDR3aa: CASSEQGTGELFF
d_gene: TRBD1; v_gene: TRBV4-3; j_gene: TRBJ1-2; abundance: NA; CDR3nt: TGCGCCAGCAGCCAACAATCAGACAGGGTTCATGGCTACACCTTC; CDR3aa: CASSQQSDRVHGYTF
d_gene: NA; v_gene: TRBV5-1; j_gene: TRBJ1-1; abundance: few; CDR3nt: TGCGCCAGCAGGAGACGGTGGCAGGACACTGAAGCTTTCTTT; CDR3aa: CASRRRWQDTEAFF
d_gene: NA; v_gene: TRBV7-2; j_gene: TRBJ2-7; abundance: many; CDR3nt: TGTGCCAGCAGCTTACTAGGCGCGGACTACGAGCAGTACTTC; CDR3aa: CASSLLGADYEQYF
d_gene: NA; v_gene: TRBV4-1; j_gene: TRBJ2-2; abundance: NA; CDR3nt: TGCGCCAGCAGCCAACGACAGACCACCGGGGAGCTGTTTTTT; CDR3aa: CASSQRQTTGELFF
d_gene: NA; v_gene: TRBV6-4; j_gene: TRBJ2-3; abundance: NA; CDR3nt: TGTGCCAGCAGTGCTACGCCCCGGAGCACAGATACGCAGTATTTT; CDR3aa: CASSATPRSTDTQYF
d_gene: NA; v_gene: TRBV18; j_gene: TRBJ2-3; abundance: many; CDR3nt: TGTGCCAGCTCACCACCGGTGGCAGATACGCAGTATTTT; CDR3aa: CASSPPVADTQYF
d_gene: NA; v_gene: TRBV20-1; j_gene: TRBJ1-1; abundance: once; CDR3nt: TGCAGTGCTTCACTCGGCGCTGAAGCTTTCTTT; CDR3aa: CSASLGAEAFF
d_gene: TRBD2; v_gene: TRBV6-1; j_gene: TRBJ2-3; abundance: NA; CDR3nt: TGTGCCAGCAGCCGAGCAGCGGGGGGGCGAAGAACAGATACGCAGTATTTT; CDR3aa: CASSRAAGGRRTDTQYF
d_gene: TRBD2; v_gene: TRBV12-3/TRBV12-4; j_gene: TRBJ2-3; abundance: NA; CDR3nt: TGTGCCAGCAGTGTCTTAGCGGGGGGCTGGAGCACAGATACGCAGTATTTT; CDR3aa: CASSVLAGGWSTDTQYF
d_gene: NA; v_gene: TRBV7-2; j_gene: TRBJ2-5; abundance: NA; CDR3nt: TGTGCCAGCAGCTTAGGGGGGAGGCGGGACGGAGAGACCCAGTACTTC; CDR3aa: CASSLGGRRDGETQYF
d_gene: TRBD1; v_gene: TRBV7-2; j_gene: TRBJ2-7; abundance: many; CDR3nt: TGTGCCAGCAGCAGAGCCGGGACAGGGGAGGTCGAGCAGTACTTC; CDR3aa: CASSRAGTGEVEQYF
d_gene: TRBD2; v_gene: TRBV27; j_gene: TRBJ2-7; abundance: many; CDR3nt: TGTGCCAGCAGCCCCGGGACTAGAGCCTACGAGCAGTACTTC; CDR3aa: CASSPGTRAYEQYF
d_gene: TRBD1; v_gene: TRBV20-1; j_gene: TRBJ1-1; abundance: many; CDR3nt: TGCAGTGCTAGGACAGGGGAGAACACTGAAGCTTTCTTT; CDR3aa: CSARTGENTEAFF
d_gene: NA; v_gene: TRBV12-5; j_gene: TRBJ1-1; abundance: many; CDR3nt: TGTGCTAGTGGTTTGGTACTGGGTGCGGGGCGGAACACTGAAGCTTTCTTT; CDR3aa: CASGLVLGAGRNTEAFF
d_gene: TRBD2; v_gene: TRBV9; j_gene: TRBJ2-2; abundance: NA; CDR3nt: TGTGCCAGCAGCGTAGCGGGGGGACTAAACACCGGGGAGCTGTTTTTT; CDR3aa: CASSVAGGLNTGELFF
d_gene: NA; v_gene: TRBV24-1; j_gene: TRBJ2-1; abundance: NA; CDR3nt: TGTGCCACCAGTGAAACGGACAGCAATGAGCAGTTCTTC; CDR3aa: CATSETDSNEQFF
d_gene: NA; v_gene: TRBV7-2; j_gene: TRBJ1-4; abundance: NA; CDR3nt: TGTGCCAGCAGCTTCAGGGTTGGTTCCGAAAAACTGTTTTTT; CDR3aa: CASSFRVGSEKLFF
d_gene: NA; v_gene: TRBV6-2/TRBV6-3; j_gene: TRBJ1-2; abundance: many; CDR3nt: TGTGCCAGCAGTATAACAAGTATTCGGAGCTACACCTTC; CDR3aa: CASSITSIRSYTF
d_gene: NA; v_gene: TRBV19; j_gene: TRBJ2-3; abundance: NA; CDR3nt: TGTGCCAGTTCCCTTCGTCGGGAGATAGATACGCAGTATTTT; CDR3aa: CASSLRREIDTQYF
d_gene: NA; v_gene: TRBV7-2; j_gene: TRBJ2-1; abundance: NA; CDR3nt: TGTGCCAGCAGTCGGGCCCGGGGCTACAATGAGCAGTTCTTC; CDR3aa: CASSRARGYNEQFF
d_gene: NA; v_gene: TRBV12-3/TRBV12-4; j_gene: TRBJ2-1; abundance: few; CDR3nt: TGTGCCAGCAGTTTAGACGTCGGAGTCTACAATGAGCAGTTCTTC; CDR3aa: CASSLDVGVYNEQFF
d_gene: TRBD2; v_gene: TRBV6-1; j_gene: TRBJ2-7; abundance: many; CDR3nt: TGTGCCAGCAGTACTACACTAGCGGGGGGGTACGAGCAGTACTTC; CDR3aa: CASSTTLAGGYEQYF
d_gene: NA; v_gene: TRBV19; j_gene: TRBJ1-5; abundance: few; CDR3nt: TGTGCCAGTAATTCGGCAGGGGCAGGGCAGCCCCAGCATTTT; CDR3aa: CASNSAGAGQPQHF
d_gene: TRBD1; v_gene: TRBV18; j_gene: TRBJ1-5; abundance: NA; CDR3nt: TGTGCCAGCTCCCCGGGACAGGGGGCGTTTGGTCAGCCCCAGCATTTT; CDR3aa: CASSPGQGAFGQPQHF
d_gene: NA; v_gene: TRBV6-2/TRBV6-3; j_gene: TRBJ2-3; abundance: many; CDR3nt: TGTGCCAGCAACCACGGCGCCACTAGCACAGATACGCAGTATTTT; CDR3aa: CASNHGATSTDTQYF
d_gene: NA; v_gene: TRBV11-2; j_gene: TRBJ2-1; abundance: many; CDR3nt: TGTGCCAGCAGCTTAGTGTTTATGGGCAACAATGAGCAGTTCTTC; CDR3aa: CASSLVFMGNNEQFF
d_gene: TRBD1; v_gene: TRBV6-5; j_gene: TRBJ1-1; abundance: many; CDR3nt: TGTGCCAGCAGTTACTCGGACAGGCCTGGCACTGAAGCTTTCTTT; CDR3aa: CASSYSDRPGTEAFF
d_gene: TRBD1; v_gene: TRBV6-2/TRBV6-3; j_gene: TRBJ1-1; abundance: NA; CDR3nt: TGTGCCAGCAGTTACTTGGGACAGGGGAACACTGAAGCTTTCTTT; CDR3aa: CASSYLGQGNTEAFF
d_gene: NA; v_gene: TRBV6-1; j_gene: TRBJ1-5; abundance: few; CDR3nt: TGTGCCAGCAGTCCCCAAGCTGGCAATCAGCCCCAGCATTTT; CDR3aa: CASSPQAGNQPQHF
d_gene: TRBD2; v_gene: TRBV15; j_gene: TRBJ2-1; abundance: once; CDR3nt: TGTGCCACCAGCACCGCTAGCGGGGGGGCAAATGAGCAGTTCTTC; CDR3aa: CATSTASGGANEQFF
d_gene: TRBD2; v_gene: TRBV2; j_gene: TRBJ2-7; abundance: many; CDR3nt: TGTGCCAGGGGCCATTGGCGGGAGGGCTCCTACGAGCAGTACTTC; CDR3aa: CARGHWREGSYEQYF
d_gene: TRBD1; v_gene: TRBV6-5; j_gene: TRBJ1-2; abundance: few; CDR3nt: TGTGCCAGCAGTTACTCGCGGCAGGGGGGAATCTATGGCTACACCTTC; CDR3aa: CASSYSRQGGIYGYTF
d_gene: NA; v_gene: TRBV11-2; j_gene: TRBJ2-3; abundance: NA; CDR3nt: TGTGCCAGCAGCCCTAACAGCGTATTAACAGATACGCAGTATTTT; CDR3aa: CASSPNSVLTDTQYF
d_gene: NA; v_gene: TRBV7-8; j_gene: TRBJ2-7; abundance: many; CDR3nt: TGTGCCAGCAGCTTCGGGACAGCGGGCTACGAGCAGTACTTC; CDR3aa: CASSFGTAGYEQYF
d_gene: TRBD1; v_gene: TRBV7-3; j_gene: TRBJ2-3; abundance: many; CDR3nt: TGTGCCAGCAGCGTTGACAGGGCTAGCACAGATACGCAGTATTTT; CDR3aa: CASSVDRASTDTQYF
d_gene: NA; v_gene: TRBV11-2; j_gene: TRBJ2-2; abundance: few; CDR3nt: TGTGCCAGCAGCTCCATTAGCGGTACCGGGGAGCTGTTTTTT; CDR3aa: CASSSISGTGELFF
d_gene: NA; v_gene: TRBV11-2; j_gene: TRBJ2-1; abundance: many; CDR3nt: TGTGCCAGCAGCTTAGGCGGGCTCAATGAGCAGTTCTTC; CDR3aa: CASSLGGLNEQFF
d_gene: TRBD2; v_gene: TRBV7-2; j_gene: TRBJ2-1; abundance: NA; CDR3nt: TGTGCCAGCAGCACATTCGCCGGGAGGGCCGGCAATGAGCAGTTCTTC; CDR3aa: CASSTFAGRAGNEQFF
d_gene: NA; v_gene: TRBV5-1; j_gene: TRBJ1-2; abundance: NA; CDR3nt: TGCGCCAGCAGCGGATCAGTGTACGCTAACTATGGCTACACCTTC; CDR3aa: CASSGSVYANYGYTF
d_gene: TRBD1; v_gene: TRBV2; j_gene: TRBJ1-4; abundance: many; CDR3nt: TGTGCCAGCGTTGCGGGACAGGGTAATGAAAAACTGTTTTTT; CDR3aa: CASVAGQGNEKLFF
d_gene: TRBD2; v_gene: TRBV7-9; j_gene: TRBJ2-7; abundance: few; CDR3nt: TGTGCCAGCAGCTTCTCTAGCGGGTTAAGCGAGCAGTACTTC; CDR3aa: CASSFSSGLSEQYF
d_gene: TRBD1; v_gene: TRBV7-9; j_gene: TRBJ2-7; abundance: NA; CDR3nt: TGTGCCAGCAGCCAGAGACAGGGGGCGGTCGAGCAGTACTTC; CDR3aa: CASSQRQGAVEQYF
d_gene: NA; v_gene: TRBV19; j_gene: TRBJ1-5; abundance: few; CDR3nt: TGTGCCAGTAGTACCACGCTGGGGGGCATGGGTCAGCCCCAGCATTTT; CDR3aa: CASSTTLGGMGQPQHF
d_gene: NA; v_gene: TRBV24-1; j_gene: TRBJ1-2; abundance: NA; CDR3nt: TGTGCCACGTCGGAAGGGGAGGGCTACACCTTC; CDR3aa: CATSEGEGYTF
d_gene: NA; v_gene: TRBV12-3/TRBV12-4; j_gene: TRBJ2-7; abundance: few; CDR3nt: TGTGCCAGCAGCCGGGGACAAACCTCCTACGAGCAGTACTTC; CDR3aa: CASSRGQTSYEQYF
d_gene: TRBD1; v_gene: TRBV28; j_gene: TRBJ2-7; abundance: NA; CDR3nt: TGTGCCAGCAGGACTCCCGGGACAGGGTACTACGAGCAGTACTTC; CDR3aa: CASRTPGTGYYEQYF
d_gene: NA; v_gene: TRBV19; j_gene: TRBJ1-4; abundance: NA; CDR3nt: TGTGCCAGTAGTACCACAGGGCTTAATGAAAAACTGTTTTTT; CDR3aa: CASSTTGLNEKLFF
d_gene: NA; v_gene: TRBV7-2; j_gene: TRBJ1-5; abundance: many; CDR3nt: TGTGCCAGCAGCTTACGACAGGCCTCCGGGAGCAATCAGCCCCAGCATTTT; CDR3aa: CASSLRQASGSNQPQHF
d_gene: NA; v_gene: TRBV6-1; j_gene: TRBJ2-7; abundance: NA; CDR3nt: TGTGCCAGCAGTGAAGTACGGGGTTCCTACGAGCAGTACTTC; CDR3aa: CASSEVRGSYEQYF
d_gene: NA; v_gene: TRBV7-6; j_gene: TRBJ2-6; abundance: few; CDR3nt: TGTGCCAGCAGCGAGCAGGGCCCCTTGATCTCTGGGGCCAACGTCCTGACTTTC; CDR3aa: CASSEQGPLISGANVLTF